The source of this TCR beta chain is a study of blood T cell repertoires in COVID-19. Turning to the study itself: The cDNA or gDNA used as material had been derived from T cells, B-cell-depleted T cells, or PBMCs.

Trimming pared 0 bases from V and 2 bases from J, leaving 8 bases between. CDR1 and CDR2 (germline): LGHNA, YNFKEQ. The CDR3 sequence is 15 residues long. Some clones are missing from TCRdb's copy, which holds only in-frame ones; the method was immunoSEQ multiplex PCR. The sample comprises roughly 260,000 clones, about nine tenths of which are singletons, and about 11% rests with the top ten. The Seattle patients joined while their infection was active and were tracked longitudinally afterward. V gene TRBV4-2 combines with J gene TRBJ1-5; a weak D match, TRBD1 (6 bases). Source material: peripheral blood. This receptor was obtained from a woman aged 25 to 45 with COVID-19, enrolled during active disease. This chain's CDR3 is CASSQERQGNQPQHF. The CDR3 coding sequence is TGTGCCAGCAGCCAAGAACGACAGGGCAATCAGCCCCAGCATTTT.